One and the same sample provided the 24 T cell receptor beta chains below, sequenced in a study of cytomegalovirus exposure and HLA in healthy donors. The PCR employed 60 Vbeta primers together with 13 Jbeta primers. Produced via immunoSEQ multiplex PCR; TCRdb's table is partial and in-frame only. The top ten hold around 10% of the sample, which has more than 95,000 clones, 75% to 85% seen once. The sequencing input was PBMCs. The receptors come from a man aged 25-40 years in good health and CMV-seropositive.

This clone showed up just once. The chain recombines TRBV10-1 with TRBJ2-1; D is ambiguous. Germline loops: CDR1 WNHNN, CDR2 SYGVQD (reference sequence). V was trimmed by 4 bases and J by 0 bases, leaving 13 bases between them. The CDR3 consists of 16 residues. CDR3 coding DNA: TGCGCCAGCAGTGGGAGAGGCCCAAGCTCCTACAATGAGCAGTTCTTC. Translation: CASSGRGPSSYNEQFF.

The chain has TRBV11-3 and TRBJ1-1; 12 bases are shared with TRBD1. CDR3 length: 14 amino acids. V was clipped by 4 bases and J by 4 bases; unmatched bases: 1. Germline V gene data show CDR1 as SGHNT and CDR2 as YENEEA. CDR3 DNA sequence: TGTGCCAGCAGCTCGGGACAGGGGGCCACTGAAGCTTTCTTT. As protein: CASSSGQGATEAFF.

V usage is TRBV5-1 and J usage is TRBJ1-5, with 9 bases fitting TRBD1. V was pared by 4 bases and J by 6 bases, with 8 bases of the junction left unmatched. CDR3 length: 15 amino acids. The V gene's germline CDR1 is SGHRS and CDR2 YFSETQ. CDR3 nucleotide sequence: TGCGCCAGCAGCCGGACAGGGGAGGAGGGTCAGCCCCAGCATTTT. Encoded protein: CASSRTGEEGQPQHF.

The count of this clone is one. For the CDR3, the DNA is TGTGCCAGTAGTATCCCTAAAGAGACCCAGTACTTC. This encodes CASSIPKETQYF. The chain joins TRBV19 to TRBJ2-5; D ambiguous. The CDR3 has 12 amino acids. CDR1 and CDR2 (germline): LNHDA, SQIVND (reference sequence). Trimming took 3 bases from V and 3 from J, leaving 5 bases between them.

As DNA, the CDR3 is TGTGCCAGCAGTTATACGACAGGCTTCACCGGGGAGCTGTTTTTT. This translates into CASSYTTGFTGELFF. The rearrangement links TRBV2 to TRBJ2-2; D perhaps matches TRBD1 (6 bases). Trimming stripped 5 bases from V and 4 bases from J, with 14 bases between. The CDR3 extends over 15 amino acids. From germline, CDR1 is SNHLY and CDR2 FYNNEI.

The chain uses TRBV18 and TRBJ1-1, with D possibly TRBD1 on 6 matching bases. The CDR3 runs 15 residues. The ends were cut back, 5 bases at V and 2 bases at J, with 15 bases in the middle. Germline V gene sequence: CDR1 KGHSH, CDR2 LQKENI. This CDR3 is CASSGRPGHNTEAFF. The CDR3 DNA reads TGTGCCAGCTCAGGACGACCGGGACATAACACTGAAGCTTTCTTT.

The chain links TRBV21-1 to TRBJ1-2; no DNA check was done on the table's D call, TRBD1. TRBV21-1 is labeled a pseudogene. CDR3 size: 18 residues. CDR3 nucleotide sequence: TGTGCCAGCAGCAAAGGAAAGGGGAGGCAGGGGGCCTACTATGGCTACACCTTC. Translated: CASSKGKGRQGAYYGYTF.

V gene TRBV20-1 combines with J gene TRBJ1-2; D gene uncertain. Germline loops: CDR1 DFQATT, CDR2 SNEGSKA (reference sequence). V dropped 4 bases and J dropped 14 bases, with 17 bases sitting between them. The CDR3 length is 11 residues. CDR3 loop: CSATFSGRITF. The CDR3 DNA follows: TGCAGTGCTACATTTAGCGGTCGGATAACCTTC.

This chain uses TRBV11-3 with TRBJ2-2, with D perhaps matching TRBD1 (5 bases). Trimming took 1 base from V and 1 from J, leaving 16 bases between them. CDR1 is SGHNT and CDR2 is YENEEA in the germline V gene. This CDR3 spans 18 amino acids. CDR3 protein: CASSLAGWGHMNTGELFF. CDR3 nucleotides: TGTGCCAGCAGCTTAGCGGGTTGGGGCCACATGAACACCGGGGAGCTGTTTTTT.

V usage is TRBV4-1 and J usage is TRBJ2-3; 16 positions match TRBD2. The CDR3 length is 19 residues. With 1 base clipped from V and 2 bases from J, the junction kept 6 bases outside the gene matches. Germline loops: CDR1 MGHRA, CDR2 YSYEKL. The CDR3 coding sequence is TGCGCCAGCAGCCAAGCCTCCGGGACTAGCGGGGGGGTCACAGATACGCAGTATTTT. It encodes CASSQASGTSGGVTDTQYF.

Only a few counts were recorded for this clone. This chain uses TRBV4-2 with TRBJ2-2; 7 positions agree with TRBD2. V was pared by 4 bases and J by 2 bases, with 7 bases of the junction left unmatched. The germline CDR1 and CDR2 sequences are LGHNA and YNFKEQ. CDR3 length: 16 amino acids. The CDR3 DNA sequence: TGTGCCAGCAGCCTCCGACTAGCAGTCAACACCGGGGAGCTGTTTTTT. It encodes CASSLRLAVNTGELFF.

The J gene is TRBJ2-7, the V gene TRBV19, with D possibly matching TRBD2 (6 bases). CDR1 LNHDA and CDR2 SQIVND come from the germline V gene (reference sequence). The CDR3 has 16 amino acids. V was cut by 3 bases and J by 4 bases, with 19 bases left in between. The DNA for the CDR3 is TGTGCCAGTAGTATGATGGGGTCCGGGAGCTCATACGAGCAGTACTTC. It yields the protein CASSMMGSGSSYEQYF.

The V and J genes are TRBV19 and TRBJ1-3, with 9 bases aligning to TRBD1. CDR1 LNHDA and CDR2 SQIVND come from the germline V gene (reference sequence). The V gene end was trimmed by 8 bases and the J gene end by 3 bases; junction bases not matched to a gene: 5. The length of the CDR3 is 14 residues. This CDR3 reads CASRTGGFGNTIYF. The CDR3 DNA reads as TGTGCCAGTCGTACAGGGGGCTTTGGAAACACCATATATTTT. Full variable domain (outside the CDR3, taken from reference TRBV19 and TRBJ1-3): DGGITQSPKYLFRKEGQNVTLSCEQNLNHDAMYWYRQDPGQGLRLIYYSQIVNDFQKGDIAEGYSVSREKKESFPLTVTSAQKNPTAFYLCASRTGGFGNTIYFGEGSWLTVV.

The count of this clone is one. The chain couples TRBV6-1 to TRBJ1-5; D gene unclear. Germline assignment: CDR1 MNHNS and CDR2 SASEGT. Trimming removed 6 bases from V and 1 base from J, with 10 bases in between. The CDR3 covers 14 residues. DNA of the CDR3: TGTGCCAGCAGACTCGGTTTAAGCAATCAGCCCCAGCATTTT. This gives the protein CASRLGLSNQPQHF.

The gene calls are TRBV6-5 and TRBJ1-6, with a possible D match to TRBD1 (6 bases). The CDR3 totals 16 residues. V lost 0 bases, J lost 8 bases, and 14 bases lay in between. The germline CDR1 and CDR2 sequences are MNHEY and SVGAGI. CDR3 sequence: CASSYSTGYSYSPLHF. Here the CDR3 DNA reads TGTGCCAGCAGTTACTCAACAGGGTATTCGTATTCACCCCTCCACTTT.

CDR3 amino acids: CASMAGGELDGYTF. As DNA, the CDR3 is TGTGCCAGTATGGCCGGGGGAGAGTTGGATGGCTACACCTTC. The chain employs TRBV7-3 and TRBJ1-2; D possibly corresponds to TRBD1 (5 bases). CDR1 SGHTA and CDR2 FQGTGA come from the germline V gene. The V gene lost 9 bases and the J gene lost 6 bases, with 20 bases spanning the gap. The CDR3 loop spans 14 amino acids. The full variable domain, its missing parts supplied by reference TRBV7-3 and TRBJ1-2, is GAGVSQTPSNKVTEKGKYVELRCDPISGHTALYWYRQSLGQGPEFLIYFQGTGAADDSGLPNDRFFAVRPEGSVSTLKIQRTERGDSAVYLCASMAGGELDGYTFGSGTRLTVV.

V gene TRBV2 combines with J gene TRBJ2-3, with D hard to call. V gave up 5 bases and J gave up 4 bases, with 10 bases separating them. The CDR3 sequence is 13 residues long. Germline CDR1 SNHLY, CDR2 FYNNEI. The CDR3 DNA reads as TGTGCCAGCAGTTTCGAGGTGGCAGATACGCAGTATTTT. Protein: CASSFEVADTQYF.

This clone has just one count. V gene TRBV6-1 combines with J gene TRBJ2-7; D possibly corresponds to TRBD2 (6 bases). The CDR3 consists of 11 residues. V was shortened by 8 bases and J by 3 bases, with 8 bases between the two germline ends. The germline CDR1 and CDR2 sequences are MNHNS and SASEGT. This CDR3 reads CASVGGYEQYF. As DNA, the CDR3 is TGTGCCAGCGTCGGGGGCTACGAGCAGTACTTC.

This chain joins TRBV9 and TRBJ2-7, with 7 bases matching TRBD2. The trim removed 4 bases at V and 2 bases at J, leaving 9 bases unmatched. CDR1 SGDLS and CDR2 YYNGEE come from the germline V gene. This CDR3 has 15 amino acids. CDR3 DNA: TGTGCCAGCAGCCCCCGGGGGGATCCCACCTACGAGCAGTACTTC. This sequence encodes CASSPRGDPTYEQYF.

This chain joins TRBV5-1 and TRBJ1-3; no clear D gene. This CDR3 is built from 16 residues. With 0 bases removed from V and 4 bases from J, the gap between germline ends came to 14 bases. The V gene's germline CDR1 is SGHRS and CDR2 YFSETQ. CDR3 sequence (DNA): TGCGCCAGCAGCTTGGAGCCAGCAGGCCCCGGAAACACCATATATTTT. Protein product: CASSLEPAGPGNTIYF.

This sequence joins TRBV10-2 and TRBJ1-1; possibly TRBD1 for D (6 bases). Trimming removed 4 bases from V and 3 bases from J, with 15 bases in between. The germline V gene has CDR1 WSHSY and CDR2 SAAADI. The length of the CDR3 is 15 residues. The CDR3 DNA sequence: TGCGCCAGCAGTGGAACACAGGGTCTTCACACTGAAGCTTTCTTT. Translation: CASSGTQGLHTEAFF.

This sequence joins TRBV19 and TRBJ1-5; 7 positions agree with TRBD1. Germline CDR1 and CDR2: LNHDA and SQIVND (reference sequence). The CDR3 consists of 12 residues. With 5 bases clipped from V and 6 bases from J, the junction kept 1 base outside the gene matches. CDR3 region: CASSDRVQPQHF. The CDR3 DNA sequence: TGTGCCAGTAGTGACAGGGTTCAGCCCCAGCATTTT.

The rearrangement joins TRBV13 to TRBJ2-2; D might be TRBD2 (6 bases). V lost 4 bases to trimming and J lost 2 bases, with 11 bases between them. The CDR3 covers 15 residues. Looked up from germline, CDR1 is PRHDT and CDR2 is FYEKMQ (reference sequence). The CDR3 sequence is CASSSGLINTGELFF. Written as DNA, the CDR3 is TGTGCCAGCAGCTCGGGACTCATCAACACCGGGGAGCTGTTTTTT.

The gene calls are TRBV6-5 and TRBJ2-5, with TRBD2 matching 11 bases. Looked up from germline, CDR1 is MNHEY and CDR2 is SVGAGI. The junction had 5 bases not matched to a gene; V was cut back by 3 bases and J by 2 bases. The CDR3 extends over 16 amino acids. This CDR3 is CASSYLGLAEQETQYF. The CDR3, as DNA: TGTGCCAGCAGTTATTTGGGACTAGCGGAGCAAGAGACCCAGTACTTC.